Ten or more counts support the clone carrying this TCR beta chain. The sample comes from a study of blood T cells in healthy people across ages. Isolation per sample recovered at least 7 million PBMCs. After removal of 0 bases from V and 9 bases from J, the junction contained 6 bases not matched to a gene. Germline V gives CDR1 SGDLS, CDR2 YYNGEE. The CDR3 has 14 residues. Primers used in a second PCR of roughly 6 to 12 cycles were a sample-barcoded 5' primer and a J-beta primer mix. The template-switch adaptor, which had 12 random nucleotides, put a tag on each cDNA molecule. Each CDR3 protein gets one entry after TCRdb re-called the 5' RACE reads with MiXCR. The sample shows hundreds of thousands of distinct CDR3 sequences, 32% of them seen only once.

Sequences were obtained from blood. The source of this sequence is a woman older than 75 in good health. The gene calls are TRBV9 and TRBJ2-1, with TRBD2 matching 7 bases. CDR3 DNA sequence: TGTGCCAGCAGCGTAGGGCTGGGGGGGACTGAGCAGTTCTTC. Encoded protein: CASSVGLGGTEQFF.